The 26 T cell receptor beta chains given below trace back to one sample, sequenced in a study of blood T cell repertoires in COVID-19. Measured with immunoSEQ multiplex PCR; TCRdb has only the in-frame clones, and not every one. The table includes roughly 300,000 clones, 70% to 90% detected once. The sequencing input was peripheral blood. Receptor source: a human donor in a cohort sampled during active COVID-19.

The chain couples TRBV28 to TRBJ2-3, with D maybe TRBD2 (6 bases). Germline CDR1 MDHEN, CDR2 SYDVKM. V lost 3 bases and J 4 bases, leaving 11 bases between the germline ends. CDR3 length: 14 residues. The CDR3 loop is CASSLGGVPDTQYF. CDR3 nucleotides: TGTGCCAGCAGTTTGGGGGGAGTACCAGATACGCAGTATTTT.

The J gene is TRBJ2-7, the V gene TRBV10-3, with D possibly TRBD1 on 5 matching bases. The CDR3 is made up of 14 amino acids. The V gene's germline CDR1 is ENHRY and CDR2 SYGVKD. The ends were cut back, 7 bases at V and 0 bases at J, with 13 bases in the middle. The CDR3, as DNA: TGTGCCATCACGCGGTCAGGGATCTCCTACGAGCAGTACTTC. Protein: CAITRSGISYEQYF.

The chain is built from TRBV27 and TRBJ1-1, with TRBD1 matching 7 bases. The CDR3 extends over 14 amino acids. Germline lookup yields CDR1 MNHEY and CDR2 SMNVEV (reference sequence). V dropped 9 bases and J dropped 0; count of bases not matched to a gene: 7. As DNA, the CDR3 is TGTGCCAGTAGATCTGACAGGGTGAACACTGAAGCTTTCTTT. This sequence encodes CASRSDRVNTEAFF.

The V call is TRBV3-1 (or the pseudogene TRBV3-2), the J call TRBJ2-1; 10 bases are shared with TRBD1. The CDR3 covers 16 residues. CDR1 is LGHDT and CDR2 is YNNKEL in the germline V gene (reference sequence). V trimming: 3 bases; J trimming: 6 bases; junction bases outside the gene matches: 8. The CDR3 DNA reads as TGTGCCAGCAGCCACGTCCCGGGACAGGGGATCAATGAGCAGTTCTTC. It yields the protein CASSHVPGQGINEQFF.

This sequence joins TRBV7-3 and TRBJ2-1; TRBD1 agrees at 7 bases. The V segment lost 0 bases and the J segment 3 bases; nucleotides outside the gene matches: 2. This CDR3 region has 15 residues. Germline CDR1 is SGHTA and CDR2 is FQGTGA. CDR3 sequence reads: CASSLTGGFYNEQFF. CDR3 sequence (DNA): TGTGCCAGCAGCTTAACAGGGGGCTTCTACAATGAGCAGTTCTTC. The full variable domain, completed using reference TRBV7-3 and TRBJ2-1, is GAGVSQTPSNKVTEKGKYVELRCDPISGHTALYWYRQSLGQGPEFLIYFQGTGAADDSGLPNDRFFAVRPEGSVSTLKIQRTERGDSAVYLCASSLTGGFYNEQFFGPGTRLTVL.

V and J are TRBV6-5 and TRBJ1-2, with 12 bases that match TRBD1. Germline-derived CDR1 and CDR2 are MNHEY and SVGAGI. J gave up 6 bases and V 4 bases, and 3 bases lay outside the gene matches. The CDR3 is 14 amino acids. CDR3 amino acids: CASSWDRGRDGYTF. The CDR3 region has the DNA TGTGCCAGCAGTTGGGACAGGGGGCGGGATGGCTACACCTTC.

V and J are TRBV10-3 and TRBJ2-7, with D possibly matching TRBD2 (6 bases). CDR1 ENHRY and CDR2 SYGVKD come from the germline V gene. The CDR3 length is 15 residues. Trimming took off 0 bases at V and 3 bases at J, with 12 bases between the two ends. The CDR3 here is CAISESTLAVYEQYF. The CDR3 DNA reads TGTGCCATCAGTGAGTCGACATTAGCGGTCTACGAGCAGTACTTC.

This clone was recorded a few times. The V and J genes are TRBV19 and TRBJ2-7; the D is unclear. Germline CDR1 LNHDA, CDR2 SQIVND (reference sequence). V lost 5 bases, J lost 3 bases, and 8 bases lay in between. This CDR3 contains 12 residues. The CDR3 DNA follows: TGTGCCAGTAGTTCCTCCGTCTACGAGCAGTACTTC. Its translation: CASSSSVYEQYF. Full variable domain (outside the CDR3, taken from reference TRBV19 and TRBJ2-7): DGGITQSPKYLFRKEGQNVTLSCEQNLNHDAMYWYRQDPGQGLRLIYYSQIVNDFQKGDIAEGYSVSREKKESFPLTVTSAQKNPTAFYLCASSSSVYEQYFGPGTRLTVT.

The chain carries TRBV3-1 (or the pseudogene TRBV3-2) and TRBJ2-1, with 11 bases that match TRBD2. The V and J ends lost 8 bases and 6 bases, in that order; junction bases with no gene match: 3. The CDR3 consists of 13 residues. Germline V CDR1 and CDR2: LGHDT, YNNKEL (reference sequence). CDR3 residues: CASGSGGGNEQFF. In DNA, the CDR3 is TGTGCCAGCGGTAGCGGGGGGGGCAATGAGCAGTTCTTC.

V and J are TRBV6-5 and TRBJ2-5, with a tentative D call TRBD1 (8 bases). CDR3 length equals 12 residues. Germline CDR1 and CDR2: MNHEY and SVGAGI. The chain's CDR3 is CATGGGLETQYF. CDR3 nucleotide sequence: TGTGCTACAGGGGGAGGGTTGGAGACCCAGTACTTC.

This rearrangement joins TRBV27 to TRBJ2-3; 9 bases fit TRBD1. V gave up 5 bases and J gave up 5 bases; unmatched junction bases: 8. This CDR3 contains 15 residues. Germline V CDR1 and CDR2: MNHEY, SMNVEV (reference sequence). CDR3 nucleotide sequence: TGTGCCAGCAGTCTCCGGGACAGGGTTTTAGATACGCAGTATTTT. Translated, it gives CASSLRDRVLDTQYF.

This clone appeared once. V and J are TRBV24-1 and TRBJ1-1, with TRBD1 matching 8 bases. CDR3 length equals 15 residues. V shed 6 bases and J 0 bases; nucleotides not matched to a gene: 5. CDR1 and CDR2 from the germline V gene are KGHDR and SFDVKD. CDR3 protein: CATSPAGGMNTEAFF. CDR3 in DNA: TGTGCCACCAGTCCCGCAGGGGGCATGAACACTGAAGCTTTCTTT.

The V and J genes are TRBV9 and TRBJ1-3; D not resolved. V dropped 0 bases and J dropped 4 bases, with 11 bases sitting between them. The CDR3 covers 15 residues. Germline V gene data show CDR1 as SGDLS and CDR2 as YYNGEE. This CDR3 is CASSVDGGRGNTIYF. DNA of the CDR3: TGTGCCAGCAGCGTAGATGGAGGGAGGGGAAACACCATATATTTT. Full variable domain (rest looked up from reference TRBV9 and TRBJ1-3): DSGVTQTPKHLITATGQRVTLRCSPRSGDLSVYWYQQSLDQGLQFLIQYYNGEERAKGNILERFSAQQFPDLHSELNLSSLELGDSALYFCASSVDGGRGNTIYFGEGSWLTVV.

The chain combines TRBV9 with TRBJ2-3; 9 bases line up with TRBD2. Germline V lookup: CDR1 SGDLS, CDR2 YYNGEE. The CDR3 consists of 16 residues. The V segment lost 2 bases and the J segment 3 bases; nucleotides outside the gene matches: 7. In DNA form, the CDR3 reads TGTGCCAGCAGCGTTTTAGCGGGGGCCGGGACAGATACGCAGTATTTT. Translation: CASSVLAGAGTDTQYF.

V and J are TRBV3-1 (or the pseudogene TRBV3-2) and TRBJ2-2, with D possibly matching TRBD1 (5 bases). Germline values: CDR1 LGHDT, CDR2 YNNKEL (reference sequence). Trimming took 5 bases from V and 0 from J, leaving 10 bases between them. The CDR3 extends over 15 amino acids. CDR3 nucleotide sequence: TGTGCCAGCAGCGAAGGACAAACGAACACCGGGGAGCTGTTTTTT. Residues: CASSEGQTNTGELFF.

J is TRBJ1-2 and V is TRBV3-1 (or the pseudogene TRBV3-2), with a tentative D call TRBD1 (6 bases). The CDR3 totals 14 residues. Germline V gene sequence: CDR1 LGHDT, CDR2 YNNKEL (reference sequence). V lost 2 bases to trimming and J lost 4 bases, with 11 bases between them. The CDR3 sequence: CASSQLGASYGYTF. The CDR3 region has the DNA TGTGCCAGCAGCCAACTGGGGGCGAGCTATGGCTACACCTTC.

As to this clone: This sample also contains other DNA sequences that code for the same CDR3. The chain joins TRBV5-1 to TRBJ1-1, with TRBD1 matching over 9 bases. V lost 0 bases to trimming and J lost 4 bases; unmatched junction nucleotides: 4. CDR3 size: 15 residues. Germline CDR1 and CDR2: SGHRS and YFSETQ. The CDR3 DNA reads as TGCGCCAGCAGCTTGGCGGGACAGGGATTCACTGAAGCTTTCTTT. Protein product: CASSLAGQGFTEAFF.

This clone was picked up a small number of times. The chain links TRBV7-3 to TRBJ2-1; TRBD1 aligns across 9 bases. This CDR3 has 13 residues. Germline V gene sequence: CDR1 SGHTA, CDR2 FQGTGA. V dropped 5 bases and J dropped 7; count of bases not matched to a gene: 3. CDR3 nucleotide sequence: TGTGCCAGCAGCCGAGGACAGGGGAATGAGCAGTTCTTC. It is translated as CASSRGQGNEQFF.

About this clone: The germline gene is not matched at one end of the junction; a read error may be the cause. The chain links TRBV7-9 to TRBJ1-1; D gene uncertain. The CDR3 runs 11 residues. The germline V gene has CDR1 SEHNR and CDR2 FQNEAQ (reference sequence). The CDR3 DNA follows: TGTGCCAGCAGTTCTGACACTGCAGCTTTCTTT. It codes for CASSSDTAAFF.

The chain recombines TRBV6-5 with TRBJ2-7; 10 positions match TRBD2. Germline values: CDR1 MNHEY, CDR2 SVGAGI. Trimming cost V 0 bases and J 3 bases; bases outside gene matches: 2. The CDR3 covers 15 residues. This CDR3 is CASSYSSSGGYEQYF. CDR3 nucleotides: TGTGCCAGCAGTTACTCGTCTAGCGGGGGCTACGAGCAGTACTTC.

The genes are TRBV4-1 and TRBJ1-5; 9 bases line up with TRBD1. The V gene's germline CDR1 is MGHRA and CDR2 YSYEKL. The V and J ends lost 5 bases and 0 bases, in that order; junction bases with no gene match: 8. The CDR3 contains 17 residues. The CDR3 loop reads CASSTGTGIFSNQPQHF. CDR3 bases: TGCGCCAGCAGCACAGGGACAGGGATTTTTAGCAATCAGCCCCAGCATTTT.

The gene calls are TRBV3-1 (or the pseudogene TRBV3-2) and TRBJ2-2, with a weak D call TRBD2 (6 bases). From germline, CDR1 is LGHDT and CDR2 YNNKEL (reference sequence). Trimming pared 5 bases from V and 8 bases from J, leaving 15 bases between. The CDR3 runs 14 residues. CDR3 nucleotide sequence: TGTGCCAGCAGCTCCTTTTCCGGAGGGGGGGAGCTGTTTTTT. Its translation is CASSSFSGGGELFF.

This rearrangement joins TRBV5-4 to TRBJ2-3; perhaps TRBD1 as D (7 bases). This CDR3 spans 15 amino acids. Trimming pared 4 bases from V and 4 bases from J, leaving 16 bases between. Germline V lookup: CDR1 SGHNT, CDR2 YYREEE (reference sequence). Here the CDR3 DNA reads TGTGCCAGCAGCCAGGGGGGCGGGGCCCCAGATACGCAGTATTTT. Protein sequence: CASSQGGGAPDTQYF.

The CDR3 sequence: CASSESRGETDTQYF. The DNA for the CDR3 is TGCGCCAGCAGTGAATCTCGGGGGGAAACAGATACGCAGTATTTT. V is TRBV10-1 and J is TRBJ2-3; 7 bases line up with TRBD2. V shed 3 bases and J 3 bases; nucleotides not matched to a gene: 6. The CDR3 totals 15 residues. CDR1 and CDR2 from the germline V gene are WNHNN and SYGVQD (reference sequence).

V gene TRBV12-3 or TRBV12-4 combines with J gene TRBJ1-1; 8 bases fit TRBD1. With 6 bases clipped from V and 3 bases from J, the junction kept 3 bases outside the gene matches. The CDR3 extends over 13 amino acids. The DNA for the CDR3 is TGTGCCAGCAGGCCGACAGGGGACACTGAAGCTTTCTTT. It translates to CASRPTGDTEAFF.

The rearrangement joins TRBV19 to TRBJ2-6, with D tentatively TRBD2 (6 bases). This CDR3 region has 18 residues. The germline V gene has CDR1 LNHDA and CDR2 SQIVND (reference sequence). Trimming shortened V by 5 bases and J by 2 bases, and 19 bases separated the two germline ends. The CDR3 protein is CASSPWDSVPPGANVLTF. CDR3 nucleotides: TGTGCCAGTAGTCCCTGGGACTCTGTACCCCCTGGGGCCAACGTCCTGACTTTC.